This T cell receptor beta chain was recorded in a study of shared clonotypes between healthy human individuals. Each donor was a Caucasian adult residing in Nashville, Tennessee. CD4+ cell separation produced CD45RA+ naive and CD45RA-negative memory subsets. CDR1 and CDR2 from the germline V gene are GTSNPN and SVGIG (reference sequence). Losses at the gene ends were 0 bases for V and 0 bases for J; bases not matched to a gene: 11. The CDR3 is 18 residues long. Evenly divided among several immunoSEQ plates was the genomic DNA of each subset. The assay was immunoSEQ multiplex PCR, and TCRdb's table has in-frame clones only and misses some. The data hold a few million clones, with less than 95% observed a single time.

The origin of this receptor is a man between 18 and 35 years old in good health. Some clones in this sample may be carry-over from other donors' samples. V usage is TRBV30 and J usage is TRBJ2-1; 7 nucleotides align to TRBD2. Sequenced material: naive CD4+ T cells from PBMCs. Specified subset: CD45RA+ positively selected. CDR3 loop: CAWSVPNWGGSSYNEQFF. The CDR3 DNA reads as TGTGCCTGGAGTGTACCCAACTGGGGAGGGAGCTCCTACAATGAGCAGTTCTTC.